What follows is one TCR beta chain and its context. This entry comes from a study of blood T cell repertoires in COVID-19. Only in-frame clones appear in the TCRdb table, and some are missing; sequencing was by immunoSEQ multiplex PCR. The data contain a few hundred thousand clones, approximately 80% of them singletons. This CDR3 comprises 15 residues. The germline V gene has CDR1 SGHTA and CDR2 FQGNSA. V shed 5 bases and J shed 0 bases, with 14 bases lying between them. This clonotype was sampled from a woman aged 40 to 50 with acute COVID-19. The chain uses TRBV7-2 and TRBJ2-7; D not certain. The sequencing sample was made of PBMCs or T cells enriched from blood (not recorded which). CDR3 loop: CASSPGEPRSYEQYF. The CDR3 DNA reads TGTGCCAGCAGCCCTGGAGAGCCCCGCTCCTACGAGCAGTACTTC.